A single T cell receptor (beta chain) is shown here with its context. The sample comes from a study of control samples from healthy donors and cancer patients. The CDR3 extends over 15 amino acids. The ends were cut back, 4 bases at V and 6 bases at J, with 18 bases in the middle. Germline lookup yields CDR1 PRHDT and CDR2 FYEKMQ (reference sequence). The method was immunoSEQ multiplex PCR; TCRdb's version includes in-frame clones alone and lacks a portion of them. Found here are around 84,000 clones, roughly 91% of them singletons; the top ten hold more than 15%. The material sequenced was blood. This clonotype was sampled from a young man in good health. This chain links TRBV13 with TRBJ1-1; tentative D call: TRBD1 (5 bases). The CDR3 loop is CASSYRTKGAPEAFF. The CDR3 bases are TGTGCCAGCAGCTACCGGACAAAGGGAGCACCTGAAGCTTTCTTT.